This entry is about one T cell receptor beta chain. In this sample, this clone turned up once. Its antigen has not been determined. Per-base qualities were not stored, and no clone one base away is much larger. The immunoSEQ kit was used, according to the manufacturer's recommendations, to generate TCR beta libraries from genomic DNA. To prepare libraries, a first multiplex PCR with proprietary primers was run, followed by a second PCR that added unique barcodes, and a bead cleanup was done after each round. Each sample batch included a kit-provided positive control reaction and a negative control reaction. The final libraries were assessed on an Agilent 4200 TapeStation D1000 ScreenTape, pooled by volume, and quantified by qPCR. Sequencing was performed on an Illumina NextSeq500 with a MidOutput 150-cycle cartridge, and 156 Read1 and 15 Index1 cycles were run with kit custom primers. The pooled library was loaded at 0.9 to 1 pM with an approximately 21% PhiX control spike-in. Turning to the authors' computational methods: Vendor-processed data were analyzed in R, with a clonotype defined as all T cells sharing the same CDR3 nucleotide sequence. For clone abundance analyses, frequencies were normalized to the 10,000 most abundant clones in each sample. Public T cell clones, which averaged fewer than five per sample, were removed prior to analysis. Dominant motif analysis used ImmunoMap with the PAM10 matrix, gap penalty 30 and homology threshold 0.3; motifs with cumulative frequency at least 0.01 counted as dominant. TCRdb obtained this table from immuneACCESS and retained in-frame rearrangements with V and J assigned. These tables miss some clones; where compared with another copy, unresolved V genes account for less than half of the shortfall, and the remainder is unexplained. V and J calls plus clone size are reproduced from that table; the DNA served to infer D and trimming. This sample is represented by under 11,000 clones; nearly 60% of them were singletons. The leading ten clones occupy roughly 10% of the sample.

This entry belongs to a study of radiation and T cells in renal cell carcinoma (dated by TCRdb to the early 2020s). In the study overall: In total, 50 or so samples underwent TCR beta sequencing: approximately 26 tumors plus 27 peripheral blood samples. Across all 50 or so samples, over 4,000,000 unique CDR3 nucleotide sequences encoding around 2.8 million unique CDR3 amino acid sequences were identified. What the work shows at the level of the full study, not this receptor alone: TCR clonality was higher in irradiated tumors than in controls, as the top 100 clonotypes made up an average of around 54% of the repertoire in irradiated tumors compared with approximately 45% in nephrectomy-only tumors. Only small tumor regions of 0.75 to 1 g were available, so intratumoral heterogeneity was not captured. With a single-armed trial design, the study had no way to address how radiation dose or scheduling affects the TCR repertoire. A greater number of dominant CDR3 motifs was detected in irradiated tumors than in control tumors, and a larger share of the repertoire was occupied by these motifs in irradiated tumors than in control tumors.

Taken from the germline V gene (reference sequence), the CDR1 and CDR2 loops are LNHDA and SQIVND. A distance of 16 bases separates the germline ends of V and J, which lose 10 bases and 4 bases respectively. From the cysteine through the phenylalanine, the CDR3 covers 13 amino acids. The kept DNA is CDR3 alone, 39 bases in frame from the first base. Reading the label with the study, this specimen's time point is: tumor resected at nephrectomy. This specimen's treatment or condition label, per the study, means: treatment-naive control, cytoreductive nephrectomy. Control tumors were obtained from treatment-naive renal cell carcinoma patients in whom cytoreductive nephrectomy was performed without prior radiation. Renal cell carcinoma with clear cell pathology was present in all patients. The control tumors used for TCR sequencing were from a few females and 11 to 12 males, were resected between the early 2010s and the mid-2010s, and had a median patient age of roughly 59 years (range about 35 to 82). Tumors were mechanically dissociated, digested with collagenase/hyaluronidase at 37 °C, processed in gentleMACS C tubes, and stored in liquid nitrogen. Genomic DNA for TCR sequencing was prepared using the QIAamp DNA Blood Mini Kit (Qiagen). The analyses included just those samples that passed every quality control check.

The input for sequencing was tumor tissue, taken from a patient whose treatment was nephrectomy without radiotherapy. The rearranged chain carries TRBV19 and TRBJ2-5; the D segment could be TRBD1, given 7 matching bases. The sequence was obtained from a man aged 35 to 55 with renal cell carcinoma. The DNA sequence is as follows: TGTGCCACCGCGCAGGGGGGTGGAGAGACCCAGTACTTC. Translated, this is CATAQGGGETQYF.